A single T cell receptor beta chain is shown here with its context. Profiling relied on immunoSEQ multiplex PCR, and the TCRdb table lists in-frame clones only, not all of them. The repertoire includes roughly 40,000 clones, about 90% of them detected once, and about 2.1% sits in the top ten. These data belong to a study of graft-versus-host responses after intestinal transplantation. CDR1 LGHNA and CDR2 YNFKEQ come from the germline V gene. Trimming cost V 1 base and J 4 bases; bases outside gene matches: 4. The CDR3 contains 16 residues. This clonotype originated in a human patient who received an intestinal transplant, so some T cells may come from the graft donor. The sequenced sample was PBMCs, obtained approximately 300 days after intestinal transplant. The J gene is TRBJ2-2, the V gene TRBV4-2; 9 nucleotides match TRBD1. Written as DNA, the CDR3 is TGTGCCAGCAGCCAAGGAGGGACAGGGTCCACCGGGGAGCTGTTTTTT. This codes for CASSQGGTGSTGELFF.